This passage covers 8 T cell receptor beta chains from one sample sequenced in a study of blood T cell repertoires in COVID-19. The assay was immunoSEQ multiplex PCR, and TCRdb's table has in-frame clones only and misses some. This table has 150,000 or so clones, approximately 83% appearing once. Sequenced: peripheral blood. The receptor source for this set is a woman aged 55-75 years with COVID-19, enrolled during active disease.

This sequence joins TRBV7-8 and TRBJ2-1; 9 nucleotides agree with TRBD2. Germline CDR1 and CDR2: SGHVS and FQNEAQ. Trimming removed 7 bases from V and 9 bases from J; junction bases left unmatched: 10. CDR3 size: 14 residues. The CDR3 bases are TGTGCCAGCACCCTGGCGGGGGGGCCGGGTGAGCAGTTCTTC. Protein sequence: CASTLAGGPGEQFF.

This chain links TRBV9 with TRBJ2-3; no reliable D call. This CDR3 is 12 amino acids long. Germline V gene lookup returns CDR1 SGDLS and CDR2 YYNGEE. V dropped 3 bases and J dropped 2 bases, with 4 bases sitting between them. The CDR3 is CASSGNTDTQYF. CDR3 bases: TGTGCCAGCAGCGGTAACACAGATACGCAGTATTTT.

This chain uses TRBV7-8 with TRBJ1-5, with TRBD1 matching over 8 bases. CDR1 SGHVS and CDR2 FQNEAQ come from the germline V gene. The CDR3 length is 15 residues. V shed 1 base, J shed 5 bases, and the junction held 4 bases outside the gene matches. CDR3 sequence: CASSLEQGAHQPQHF. The CDR3 nucleotides are TGTGCCAGCAGCTTAGAGCAGGGGGCTCATCAGCCCCAGCATTTT.

The gene calls are TRBV2 and TRBJ2-1, with D possibly being TRBD2 (5 bases). Trimming removed 5 bases at V and 6 bases at J, with 17 bases between. The CDR3 consists of 15 residues. Germline CDR1 SNHLY, CDR2 FYNNEI. The CDR3 spells CASSYQDSAGNEQFF. For the CDR3, the DNA is TGTGCCAGCAGTTATCAGGACTCCGCGGGCAATGAGCAGTTCTTC.

CDR3 nucleotide sequence: TGTGCCAGCTCACCTGGACAGTTATATGGCTACACCTTC. Translation gives CASSPGQLYGYTF. The chain links TRBV18 to TRBJ1-2, with D possibly matching TRBD1 (6 bases). V was shortened by 3 bases and J by 5 bases, with 10 bases between the two germline ends. This CDR3 has 13 amino acids. Germline lookup yields CDR1 KGHSH and CDR2 LQKENI.

The rearrangement links TRBV7-8 to TRBJ1-6; unclear D gene. V lost 5 bases and J 7 bases, leaving 9 bases between the germline ends. Germline CDR1 SGHVS, CDR2 FQNEAQ. This CDR3 contains 13 residues. The CDR3 sequence is CASSPGGNSPLHF. Written as DNA, the CDR3 is TGTGCCAGCAGCCCAGGAGGGAATTCACCCCTCCACTTT.

J is TRBJ2-7 and V is TRBV29-1; D may be TRBD1 (6 bases). The CDR3 runs 13 residues. Germline V gene data show CDR1 as SQVTM and CDR2 as ANQGSEA. V was clipped by 6 bases and J by 2 bases, with 14 bases between them. Here the CDR3 DNA reads TGCAGCGTCCGTGGGGGCCTAACCTACGAGCAGTACTTC. This translates into CSVRGGLTYEQYF.

The chain employs TRBV19 and TRBJ1-1, with D perhaps matching TRBD1 (5 bases). V was cut by 1 base and J by 7 bases, with 7 bases left in between. Germline values: CDR1 LNHDA, CDR2 SQIVND (reference sequence). This CDR3 is 12 amino acids long. The CDR3 DNA sequence: TGTGCCAGTAGTATAGGACAGCTTGAAGCTTTCTTT. Protein sequence: CASSIGQLEAFF.